Reported below is one T cell receptor beta chain. Its antigen is unknown. This sample stems from a study of shared clonotypes between healthy human individuals. Overall study: For every donor, three CD4 naive, three CD4 memory, two CD8 naive and one CD8 memory plates were used.

TCRdb's copy holds only in-frame clones and misses some; the assay was immunoSEQ multiplex PCR. Among 2 million or so clones listed, about 95% were seen once. Naive CD8 cells lacked CD45RO, underwent positive selection for CCR7 and left out terminally differentiated effector memory CD45RA+ cells. Notes on the study in general: Generally, naive subsets (rather than memory subsets) showed larger estimated richness. Generation probabilities of non-shared clonotypes were lower (relative to those shared by all four donors). There were few donors, and this limited the genetic and exposure-history diversity represented.

With 9 bases removed from V and 4 bases from J, the gap between germline ends came to 17 bases. This CDR3 is built from 14 residues. Looked up from germline, CDR1 is ENHRY and CDR2 is SYGVKD. Sequencing used naive CD8+ T cells sorted from blood. The gene calls are TRBV10-3 and TRBJ2-3; D ambiguous. The TCR sequence derives from a man between 18 and 29 years old in good health. CDR3 sequence reads: CAIWTPGEADTQYF. In DNA, the CDR3 is TGTGCCATATGGACCCCCGGAGAAGCAGATACGCAGTATTTT.